This TCR beta chain emerged from a study of blood T cell repertoires in COVID-19. The study recruited people aged roughly 18 to 95 years across more than 20 US areas. This clone was picked up one time. Profiling relied on immunoSEQ multiplex PCR, and the TCRdb table lists in-frame clones only, not all of them. Of a few hundred thousand clones in the sample, 92% were seen once. CDR1 SSHAT and CDR2 FNYEAQ come from the germline V gene (reference sequence). The CDR3 sequence is 11 residues long. Sequenced input: PBMCs or T cells enriched from blood (not recorded which). The J gene is TRBJ1-2, the V gene TRBV7-7; D uncertain. The sequence was collected from a woman in her twenties or thirties who had recovered from COVID-19. This chain's CDR3 is CAPEREGGYTF. CDR3 sequence (DNA): TGTGCTCCCGAGAGGGAGGGAGGCTACACCTTC. Looking up the rest from reference TRBV7-7 and TRBJ1-2 gives the full variable domain: GAGVSQSPRYKVTKRGQDVTLRCDPISSHATLYWYQQALGQGPEFLTYFNYEAQPDKSGLPSDRFSAERPEGSISTLTIQRTEQRDSAMYRCAPEREGGYTFGSGTRLTVV.